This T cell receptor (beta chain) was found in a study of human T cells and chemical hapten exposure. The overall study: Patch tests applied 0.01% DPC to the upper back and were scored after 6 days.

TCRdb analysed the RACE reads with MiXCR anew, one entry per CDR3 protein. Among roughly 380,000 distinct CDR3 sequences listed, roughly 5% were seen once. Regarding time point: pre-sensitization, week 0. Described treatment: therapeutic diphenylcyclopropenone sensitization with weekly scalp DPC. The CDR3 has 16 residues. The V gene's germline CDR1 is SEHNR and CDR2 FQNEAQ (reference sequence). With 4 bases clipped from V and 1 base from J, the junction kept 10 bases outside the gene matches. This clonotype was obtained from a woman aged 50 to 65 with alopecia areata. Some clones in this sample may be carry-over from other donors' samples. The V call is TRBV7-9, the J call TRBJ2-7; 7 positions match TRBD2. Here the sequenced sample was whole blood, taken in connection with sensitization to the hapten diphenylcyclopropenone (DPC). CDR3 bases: TGTGCCAGCAGCTCACCCACTAGCGACCCATCCTACGAGCAGTACTTC. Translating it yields CASSSPTSDPSYEQYF.